This T cell receptor (beta chain) was captured in a study of shared clonotypes between healthy human individuals. Naive CD8 cells comprised CD45RO-negative, CCR7-positively selected cells, excluding terminally differentiated effector memory CD45RA+ cells. The CDR3 has 11 residues. Per the germline V gene, CDR1 is SEHNR and CDR2 is FQNEAQ (reference sequence). Deletions cut 2 bases from V and 8 bases from J, with 4 bases between. As regards this clone: Its matching antigen is unknown. The sample contains more than one DNA sequence encoding this CDR3.

General study points: Non-shared clonotypes displayed generation probabilities falling below those of clonotypes present in all four donors.

The run depth of the assay was deep. Here immunoSEQ multiplex PCR was the method, and the copy in TCRdb shows in-frame clones only, minus some. The repertoire includes 1.5 million to 2.5 million clones, approximately 95% of them detected once, and 1% to 1.5% sits in the top ten. The TCR originated in a man between 18 and 35 years old in good health. Sequenced material: naive CD8+ T cells sorted from blood. This chain joins TRBV7-9 and TRBJ2-1; no clear D gene. The CDR3 reads CASSLSDEQFF. For the CDR3, the DNA is TGTGCCAGCAGCTTATCTGATGAGCAGTTCTTC.